This T cell receptor beta chain was sequenced during a study of response to subunit inactivated influenza vaccine (dated by TCRdb to the late 2010s). At the level of the whole study: The study used deep quantitative T cell receptor repertoire profiling to track responses to a trivalent subunit inactivated influenza vaccine. The investigation overall reported the following: The authors proposed that each seasonal influenza vaccination may bring in only a limited number of new T cells.

About this clonotype: Its antigen target is currently unknown. No much larger clonotype is one base removed from it; base qualities were not supplied.

Library preparation used RT-PCR. Sequencing was performed on an Illumina HiSeq 2500. TCRdb applied fastp at Q25 and MiXCR to the public reads, then kept only in-frame beta chains. Each entry is one CDR3 protein sequence, shown with its most common DNA and genes. The sample includes some 520,000 distinct CDR3 sequences, with 16% observed a single time. The ten largest clones take up roughly 3% of the sample. The CDR3, cysteine through phenylalanine, is 15 amino acids long. This entry keeps only the CDR3 DNA: 45 bases, framed from base 1. After removal of 2 bases from V and 2 bases from J, the junction retains 3 bases not matched to a gene. CDR1 and CDR2 are read off the germline V gene as ENHRY and SYGVKD.

The input for sequencing was CD4+ T cells sorted from PBMCs, taken 23 months after vaccination. This TCR was sampled from a man between 45 and 75 years old who received an inactivated influenza vaccine. Donor details come from another sample of the same person, matched by shared clones. Recombination connected TRBV10-3 to TRBJ2-3; 8 bases in the junction line up with TRBD1. CDR3 region: CAISERGQDTDTQYF. The base sequence is TGTGCCATCAGTGAGAGGGGACAGGACACAGATACGCAGTATTTT.